The rows below give T cell receptor beta chains drawn from one sample of a study of cytomegalovirus exposure and HLA in healthy donors. TCRdb's table, derived via immunoSEQ multiplex PCR, lists solely in-frame clones and lacks some. This sample has 90,000 or so clones, with 82% found just once. Input material: PBMCs. The source of these receptors is a man aged 50 or older in good health and CMV-seronegative. Each CDR3 is given with its conserved first and last residue. The order of the fields is D gene, V gene, clone size, J gene, CDR3 DNA, CDR3 protein. D genes are given only for firm matches. A clone size is listed for some rows: how often the clone was seen (once, few, many), or a class if it is expanded.

D: TRBD2
V: TRBV4-3
size: few
J: TRBJ2-7
DNA: TGCGCCAGCAGCCAAGTCTTAGCGGGAGCTTACGAGCAGTACTTC
CDR3: CASSQVLAGAYEQYF

D: -
V: TRBV6-1
size: few
J: TRBJ2-7
DNA: TGTGCCAGCAGTACGGGACAAGACTACGAGCAGTACTTC
CDR3: CASSTGQDYEQYF

D: -
V: TRBV2
size: few
J: TRBJ1-5
DNA: TGTGCCAGCACGTACAGGTACAATCAGCCCCAGCATTTT
CDR3: CASTYRYNQPQHF

D: -
V: TRBV19
size: -
J: TRBJ1-1
DNA: TGTGCCAGTAGTATCCGACAGGTGCGGGCTGAAGCTTTCTTT
CDR3: CASSIRQVRAEAFF

D: TRBD1
V: TRBV6-5
size: -
J: TRBJ1-5
DNA: TGTGCCAGCCGACAGGGAGTAAGCAATCAGCCCCAGCATTTT
CDR3: CASRQGVSNQPQHF

D: -
V: TRBV6-5
size: -
J: TRBJ2-7
DNA: TGTGCCAGCAGTTACGGCGCGGGTAGCGGCCCCTACGAGCAGTACTTC
CDR3: CASSYGAGSGPYEQYF

D: -
V: TRBV25-1
size: -
J: TRBJ2-7
DNA: TGTGCCAGCAGTTTACAGGGTTCAACCTACGAGCAGTACTTC
CDR3: CASSLQGSTYEQYF

D: TRBD1
V: TRBV28
size: -
J: TRBJ1-2
DNA: TGTGCCAGCAGTTTTCCCGGACAGGGGGGATCGGACACCTTC
CDR3: CASSFPGQGGSDTF

D: -
V: TRBV18
size: -
J: TRBJ1-1
DNA: TGTGCCAGCTCACCAACATTTCTCTCTGACACTGAAGCTTTCTTT
CDR3: CASSPTFLSDTEAFF

D: -
V: TRBV7-2
size: once
J: TRBJ2-2
DNA: TGTGCCAGCAGCTTAGCGTTTAGGAACACCGGGGAGCTGTTTTTT
CDR3: CASSLAFRNTGELFF

D: TRBD2
V: TRBV7-9
size: -
J: TRBJ2-1
DNA: TGTGCCAGCAGCTTAGGGGAGACTAGCGGGAGATACAATGAGCAGTTCTTC
CDR3: CASSLGETSGRYNEQFF

D: TRBD2
V: TRBV2
size: few
J: TRBJ2-7
DNA: TGTGCCAGCAAGCGGGAGACCTCCTACGAGCAGTACTTC
CDR3: CASKRETSYEQYF

D: -
V: TRBV7-3
size: -
J: TRBJ2-4
DNA: TGTGCCAGCAGCTTAAATTCGTTGGAGGGTTCCAAAAACATTCAGTACTTC
CDR3: CASSLNSLEGSKNIQYF

D: -
V: TRBV6-5
size: -
J: TRBJ1-6
DNA: TGTGCCAGCACCAGACAGTCTTATAATTCACCCCTCCACTTT
CDR3: CASTRQSYNSPLHF

D: TRBD2
V: TRBV9
size: -
J: TRBJ2-1
DNA: TGTGCCAGCAGCGCCTCCGGGACTAGCGGCGAGAGCTCCTACAATGAGCAGTTCTTC
CDR3: CASSASGTSGESSYNEQFF

D: TRBD1
V: TRBV11-2
size: -
J: TRBJ1-2
DNA: TGTGCCAGCAGCTTAGCCGGCAGGGGGCCCTATGGCTACACCTTC
CDR3: CASSLAGRGPYGYTF

D: -
V: TRBV5-1
size: -
J: TRBJ2-7
DNA: TGCGCCAGCAGCAGCCGGGTTTCCTACGAGCAGTACTTC
CDR3: CASSSRVSYEQYF

D: TRBD1
V: TRBV25-1
size: -
J: TRBJ2-5
DNA: TGTGCCAGCAGCCTAGGACAGGGGGCGCAGTTAGAGACCCAGTACTTC
CDR3: CASSLGQGAQLETQYF

D: TRBD1
V: TRBV19
size: -
J: TRBJ1-5
DNA: TGTGCCAGTAGTCCGACAGGGGGCGCGGGCAATCAGCCCCAGCATTTT
CDR3: CASSPTGGAGNQPQHF

D: -
V: TRBV6-1
size: few
J: TRBJ1-1
DNA: TGTGCCAGCATGGGGACACTTAACACTGAAGCTTTCTTT
CDR3: CASMGTLNTEAFF

D: -
V: TRBV5-6
size: -
J: TRBJ2-1
DNA: TGTGCCAGCAGCTTTTGGGGCTACTCCTACAATGAGCAGTTCTTC
CDR3: CASSFWGYSYNEQFF